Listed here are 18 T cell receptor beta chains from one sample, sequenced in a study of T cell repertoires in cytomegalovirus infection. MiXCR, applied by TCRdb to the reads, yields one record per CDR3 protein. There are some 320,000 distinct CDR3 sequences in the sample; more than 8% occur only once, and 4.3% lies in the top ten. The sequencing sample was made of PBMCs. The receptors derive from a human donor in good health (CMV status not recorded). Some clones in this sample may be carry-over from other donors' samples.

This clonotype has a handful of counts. CDR3 DNA sequence: TGCGCCAGCAGCCAAAGACTAGCGGGGGTTTACAATGAGCAGTTCTTC. Translation: CASSQRLAGVYNEQFF. This chain connects TRBV4-1 to TRBJ2-1, with TRBD2 matching over 12 bases. This CDR3 region has 16 residues. Germline V gene sequence: CDR1 MGHRA, CDR2 YSYEKL. Unmatched junction bases numbered 3, after V lost 2 bases and J lost 4 bases.

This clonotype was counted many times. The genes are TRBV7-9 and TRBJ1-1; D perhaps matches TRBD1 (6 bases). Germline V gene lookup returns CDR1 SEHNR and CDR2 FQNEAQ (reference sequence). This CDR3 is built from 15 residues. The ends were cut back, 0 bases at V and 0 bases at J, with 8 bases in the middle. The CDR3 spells CASSLAGQLNTEAFF. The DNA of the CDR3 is TGTGCCAGCAGCTTAGCTGGACAGCTGAACACTGAAGCTTTCTTT. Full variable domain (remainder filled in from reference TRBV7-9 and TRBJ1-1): DTGVSQNPRHKITKRGQNVTFRCDPISEHNRLYWYRQTLGQGPEFLTYFQNEAQLEKSRLLSDRFSAERPKGSFSTLEIQRTEQGDSAMYLCASSLAGQLNTEAFFGQGTRLTVV.

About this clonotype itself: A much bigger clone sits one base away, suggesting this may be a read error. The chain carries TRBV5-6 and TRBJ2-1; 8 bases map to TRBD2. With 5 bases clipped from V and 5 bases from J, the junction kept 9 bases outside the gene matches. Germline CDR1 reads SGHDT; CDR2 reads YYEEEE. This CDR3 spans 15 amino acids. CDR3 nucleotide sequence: TGTGCCAGCAGTCTACTAGCGGAGACGAACAATGAGCAGTTCTTC. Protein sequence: CASSLLAETNNEQFF.

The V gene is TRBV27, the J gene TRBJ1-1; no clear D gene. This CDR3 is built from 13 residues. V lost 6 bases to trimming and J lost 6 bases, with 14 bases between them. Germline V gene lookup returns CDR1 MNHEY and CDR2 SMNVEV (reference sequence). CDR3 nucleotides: TGTGCCAGCAGACCCCGAACGGAGGCTGAAGCTTTCTTT. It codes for CASRPRTEAEAFF.

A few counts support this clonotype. CDR3 in amino acids: CASSQGRRQGGQYF. The CDR3 DNA sequence: TGCGCCAGCAGCCAAGGGCGGCGTCAAGGGGGGCAGTACTTC. The chain links TRBV4-3 to TRBJ2-7; possible D gene TRBD1, 6 bases. V was trimmed by 1 base and J by 9 bases, leaving 16 bases between them. Germline CDR1 and CDR2: LGHNA and YSLEER. This CDR3 contains 14 residues.

The CDR3 here is CASSGLNTYDEQYF. The CDR3 DNA sequence: TGTGCCAGTAGTGGCCTAAATACGTACGACGAGCAGTACTTC. The chain uses TRBV19 and TRBJ2-7; D unclear. Deletions cut 5 bases from V and 5 bases from J, with 16 bases between. The CDR3 consists of 14 residues. Germline loops: CDR1 LNHDA, CDR2 SQIVND (reference sequence).

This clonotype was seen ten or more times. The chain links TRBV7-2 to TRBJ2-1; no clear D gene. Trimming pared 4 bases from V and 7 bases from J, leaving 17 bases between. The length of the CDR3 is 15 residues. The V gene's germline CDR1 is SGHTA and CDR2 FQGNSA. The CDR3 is CASSYYLGQGNEQFF. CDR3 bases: TGTGCCAGCAGCTACTATTTGGGCCAAGGGAATGAGCAGTTCTTC.

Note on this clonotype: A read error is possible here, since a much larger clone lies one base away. CDR3 amino acids: CANSPTLGTYEQYF. CDR3 coding DNA: TGTGCCAACAGCCCTACTCTAGGTACCTACGAGCAGTACTTC. This chain connects TRBV7-6 to TRBJ2-7; D call uncertain. There are 14 residues in the CDR3. The V gene's germline CDR1 is SGHVS and CDR2 FNYEAQ.

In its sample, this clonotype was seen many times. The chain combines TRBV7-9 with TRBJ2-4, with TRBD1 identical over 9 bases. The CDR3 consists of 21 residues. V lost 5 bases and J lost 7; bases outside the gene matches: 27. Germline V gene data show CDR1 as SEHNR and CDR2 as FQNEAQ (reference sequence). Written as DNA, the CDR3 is TGTGCCAGCAGCCGTGGGGGACAGGGACATACTTCGGCTTCCTGGGGGAACATTCAGTACTTC. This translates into CASSRGGQGHTSASWGNIQYF.

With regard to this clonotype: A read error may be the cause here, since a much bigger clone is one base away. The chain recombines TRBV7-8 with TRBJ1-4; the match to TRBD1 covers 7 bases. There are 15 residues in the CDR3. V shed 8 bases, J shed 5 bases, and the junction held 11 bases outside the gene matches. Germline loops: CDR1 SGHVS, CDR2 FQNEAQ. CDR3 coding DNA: TGTGCCAGCGGCCTAAGGACAGGCGCAAATGAAAAACTGTTTTTT. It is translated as CASGLRTGANEKLFF.

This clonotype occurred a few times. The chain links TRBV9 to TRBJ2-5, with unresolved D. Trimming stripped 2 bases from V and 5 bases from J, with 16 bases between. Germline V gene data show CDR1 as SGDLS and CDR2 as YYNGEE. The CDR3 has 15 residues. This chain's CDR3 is CASSVSSAIRETQYF. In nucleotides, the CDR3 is TGTGCCAGCAGCGTTAGTTCGGCTATACGGGAGACCCAGTACTTC.

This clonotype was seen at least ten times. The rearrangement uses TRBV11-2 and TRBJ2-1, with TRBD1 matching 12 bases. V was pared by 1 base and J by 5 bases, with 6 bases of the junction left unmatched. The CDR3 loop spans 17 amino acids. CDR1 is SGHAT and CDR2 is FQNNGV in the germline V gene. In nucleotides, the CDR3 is TGTGCCAGCAGCTTAGGACCGGGACAGGGGGCCCACAATGAGCAGTTCTTC. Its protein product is CASSLGPGQGAHNEQFF.

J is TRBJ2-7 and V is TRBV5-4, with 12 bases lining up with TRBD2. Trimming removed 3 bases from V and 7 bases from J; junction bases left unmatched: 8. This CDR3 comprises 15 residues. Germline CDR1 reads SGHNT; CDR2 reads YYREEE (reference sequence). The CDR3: CASSSPSGRAGEQYF. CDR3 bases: TGTGCCAGCAGCTCTCCTAGCGGGAGGGCAGGGGAGCAGTACTTC.

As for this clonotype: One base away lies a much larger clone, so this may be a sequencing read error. CDR3 sequence reads: CASGLWRNTDTQYF. The CDR3 DNA reads as TGTGCCAGCGGCTTATGGCGAAACACAGATACGCAGTATTTT. The chain combines TRBV7-2 with TRBJ2-3; the D is unclear. CDR3 length equals 14 residues. Germline CDR1 is SGHTA and CDR2 is FQGNSA.

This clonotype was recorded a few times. The CDR3 region is CASSPSTRAEAFF. The CDR3 bases are TGTGCCAGCAGCCCATCCACCAGGGCTGAAGCTTTCTTT. V is TRBV7-2 and J is TRBJ1-1; a possible D gene is TRBD1 (5 bases). CDR3 length: 13 residues. In germline, CDR1 is SGHTA, CDR2 FQGNSA. The V end was cut by 5 bases, the J end by 6 bases, with 13 bases between.

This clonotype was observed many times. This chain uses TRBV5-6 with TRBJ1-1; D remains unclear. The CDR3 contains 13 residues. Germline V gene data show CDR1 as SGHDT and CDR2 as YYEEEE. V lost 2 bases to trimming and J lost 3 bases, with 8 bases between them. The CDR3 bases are TGTGCCAGCAGCTTAGGACGGCACACTGAAGCTTTCTTT. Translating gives CASSLGRHTEAFF.

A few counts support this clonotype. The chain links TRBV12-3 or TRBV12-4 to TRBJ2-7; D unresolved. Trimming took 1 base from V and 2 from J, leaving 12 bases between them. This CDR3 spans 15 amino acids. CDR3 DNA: TGTGCCAGCAGTTTAGACTCTACTAAAGCCTACGAGCAGTACTTC. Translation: CASSLDSTKAYEQYF.

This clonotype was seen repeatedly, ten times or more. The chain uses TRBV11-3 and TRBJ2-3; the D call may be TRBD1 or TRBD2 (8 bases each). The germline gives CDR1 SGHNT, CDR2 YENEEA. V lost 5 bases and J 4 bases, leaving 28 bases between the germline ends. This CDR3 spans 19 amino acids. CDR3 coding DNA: TGTGCCAGCAGCGTCGGACAGGGACCAACGGGAGGGCCCCCAGATACGCAGTATTTT. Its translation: CASSVGQGPTGGPPDTQYF.